Below, one T cell receptor (beta chain) is given with its context. These data belong to a study of blood T cell repertoires in COVID-19. Study-level background: T cells, B-cell-depleted T cells, or PBMCs supplied cDNA or gDNA.

TCRdb's copy holds only in-frame clones and misses some; the assay was immunoSEQ multiplex PCR. The sample lists about 180,000 clones, about three quarters occurring once. Germline lookup yields CDR1 SNHLY and CDR2 FYNNEI. V shed 0 bases and J shed 7 bases, with 13 bases lying between them. The length of the CDR3 is 15 residues. The sample consisted of peripheral blood. The rearrangement joins TRBV2 to TRBJ2-1; D may be TRBD1 (5 bases). The receptor was derived from a woman older than 75 with COVID-19, enrolled during active disease. Here the CDR3 DNA reads TGTGCCAGCAGTGAAGCTGGCAGGGCGAGGAATGAGCAGTTCTTC. It encodes CASSEAGRARNEQFF.